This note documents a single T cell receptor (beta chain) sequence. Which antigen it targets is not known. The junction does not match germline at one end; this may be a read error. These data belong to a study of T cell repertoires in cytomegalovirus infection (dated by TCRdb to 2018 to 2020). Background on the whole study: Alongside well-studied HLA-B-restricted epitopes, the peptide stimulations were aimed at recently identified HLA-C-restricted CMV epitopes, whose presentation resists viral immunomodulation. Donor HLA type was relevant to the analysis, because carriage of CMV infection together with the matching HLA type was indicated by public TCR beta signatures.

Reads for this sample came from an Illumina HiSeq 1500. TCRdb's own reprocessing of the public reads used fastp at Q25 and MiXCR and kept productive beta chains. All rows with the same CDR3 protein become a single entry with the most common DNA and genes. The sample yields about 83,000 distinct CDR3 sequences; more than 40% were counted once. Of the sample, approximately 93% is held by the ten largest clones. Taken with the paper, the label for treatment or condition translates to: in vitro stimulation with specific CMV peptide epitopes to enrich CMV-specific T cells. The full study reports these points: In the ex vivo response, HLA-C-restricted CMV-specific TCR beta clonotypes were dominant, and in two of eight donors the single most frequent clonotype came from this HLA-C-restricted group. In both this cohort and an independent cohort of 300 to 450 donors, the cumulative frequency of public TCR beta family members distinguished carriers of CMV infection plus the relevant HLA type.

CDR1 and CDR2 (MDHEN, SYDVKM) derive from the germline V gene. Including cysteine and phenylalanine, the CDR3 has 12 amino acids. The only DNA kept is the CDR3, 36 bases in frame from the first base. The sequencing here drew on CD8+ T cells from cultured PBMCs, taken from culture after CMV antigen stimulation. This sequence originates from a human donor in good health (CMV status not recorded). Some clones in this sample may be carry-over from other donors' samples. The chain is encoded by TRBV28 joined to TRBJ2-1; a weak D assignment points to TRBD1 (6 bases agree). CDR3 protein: CASRFGTWLQCF. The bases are TGTGCCAGCAGATTCGGGACATGGCTGCAGTGCTTC.